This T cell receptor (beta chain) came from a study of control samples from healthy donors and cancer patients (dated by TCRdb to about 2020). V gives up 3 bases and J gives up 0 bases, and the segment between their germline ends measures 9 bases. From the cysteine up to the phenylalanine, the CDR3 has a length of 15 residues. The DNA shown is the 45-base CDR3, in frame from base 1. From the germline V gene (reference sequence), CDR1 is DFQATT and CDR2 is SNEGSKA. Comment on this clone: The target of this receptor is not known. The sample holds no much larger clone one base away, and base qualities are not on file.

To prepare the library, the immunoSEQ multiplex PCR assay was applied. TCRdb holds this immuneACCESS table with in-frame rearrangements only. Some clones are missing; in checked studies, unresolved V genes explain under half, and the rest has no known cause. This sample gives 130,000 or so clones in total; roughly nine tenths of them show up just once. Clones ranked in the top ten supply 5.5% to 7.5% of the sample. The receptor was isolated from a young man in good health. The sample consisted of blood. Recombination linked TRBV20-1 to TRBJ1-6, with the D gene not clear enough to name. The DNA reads TGCAGTGCTAGTTCCCTGATCTCCTATAATTCACCCCTCCACTTT. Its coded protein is CSASSLISYNSPLHF.